Listed here are 26 T cell receptor beta chains from one sample, sequenced in a study of T cell repertoires in cytomegalovirus infection. These receptors' targets are unknown. A single record per CDR3 protein comes from TCRdb applying MiXCR to the reads. The sample consists of roughly 500,000 distinct CDR3 sequences, 30% to 35% of them appearing once. Sequencing was performed on cultured PBMCs, taken from culture after CMV antigen stimulation. These receptors all come from a human donor in good health (CMV status not recorded). Some clones in this sample may be carry-over from other donors' samples.

This clonotype was counted a few times. The genes are TRBV5-4 and TRBJ2-1; 8 bases line up with TRBD2. Germline V gene lookup returns CDR1 SGHNT and CDR2 YYREEE (reference sequence). V was clipped by 4 bases and J by 7 bases; unmatched bases: 16. The CDR3 is made up of 17 amino acids. CDR3 loop: CASSRQVRAGEGNEQFF. The DNA of the CDR3 is TGTGCCAGCAGCCGTCAGGTCAGAGCGGGAGAGGGGAATGAGCAGTTCTTC.

This clonotype was detected only a few times. The rearrangement uses TRBV6-2 or TRBV6-3 and TRBJ2-1; no clear D gene. Germline V CDR1 and CDR2: MNHEY, SVGEGT. V gave up 3 bases and J gave up 0 bases, with 15 bases separating them. The CDR3 has 17 amino acids. The chain's CDR3 is CASSYYHSSSSYNEQFF. Here the CDR3 DNA reads TGTGCCAGCAGTTATTACCACTCCTCGAGCTCCTACAATGAGCAGTTCTTC.

The J gene is TRBJ1-4, the V gene TRBV15; no firm D call. The V end lost 1 base, the J end lost 5 bases, and 8 bases lay between the germline ends. This CDR3 is 14 amino acids long. CDR1 is LNHNV, CDR2 YYDKDF, per germline (reference sequence). The CDR3 nucleotides read TGTGCCACCAGCAGAGGATTCCTAAATGAAAAACTGTTTTTT. It codes for CATSRGFLNEKLFF.

V gene TRBV7-9 combines with J gene TRBJ2-1; 9 nucleotides align to TRBD1. V shed 4 bases, J shed 5 bases, and the junction held 9 bases outside the gene matches. Per germline, CDR1 SEHNR and CDR2 FQNEAQ (reference sequence). The CDR3 runs to 16 residues. In DNA form, the CDR3 reads TGTGCCAGCAGCTACCCGGGACAGGGCTTACACAATGAGCAGTTCTTC. Its translation: CASSYPGQGLHNEQFF.

V gene TRBV30 combines with J gene TRBJ2-7, with 8 nucleotides matching TRBD2. Germline lookup yields CDR1 GTSNPN and CDR2 SVGIG (reference sequence). This CDR3 is 12 amino acids long. The CDR3, as DNA: TGTGCGCTGGTCGCGGGAGGATACGAGCAGTACTTC. This codes for CALVAGGYEQYF. The full variable domain, completed using reference TRBV30 and TRBJ2-7, is SQTIHQWPATLVQPVGSPLSLECTVEGTSNPNLYWYRQAAGRGLQLLFYSVGIGQISSEVPQNLSASRPQDRQFILSSKKLLLSDSGFYLCALVAGGYEQYFGPGTRLTVT.

This clonotype was counted ten times or more. The V and J genes are TRBV7-9 and TRBJ1-1; D unresolved. The V gene's germline CDR1 is SEHNR and CDR2 FQNEAQ (reference sequence). This CDR3 is built from 15 residues. The V end lost 3 bases, the J end lost 0 bases, and 11 bases lay between the germline ends. CDR3 region: CASSFGGAVNTEAFF. As DNA, the CDR3 is TGTGCCAGCAGCTTTGGTGGAGCTGTGAACACTGAAGCTTTCTTT.

This clonotype was detected only a few times. V and J are TRBV29-1 and TRBJ1-5; tentatively, D is TRBD1 (5 bases). Trimming stripped 6 bases from V and 0 bases from J, with 9 bases between. The CDR3 runs to 13 residues. Germline values: CDR1 SQVTM, CDR2 ANQGSEA. CDR3 bases: TGCAGCGTCCGACAGCATAGCAATCAGCCCCAGCATTTT. Protein product: CSVRQHSNQPQHF.

The rearrangement uses TRBV7-2 and TRBJ2-2, with 11 bases identical to TRBD2. After removal of 0 bases from V and 6 bases from J, the junction contained 6 bases not matched to a gene. CDR1 and CDR2 from the germline V gene are SGHTA and FQGNSA. This CDR3 comprises 17 residues. The CDR3 DNA sequence: TGTGCCAGCAGCTTAGCGGGGACTAGCGGTGGGGCCGGGGAGCTGTTTTTT. The encoded protein is CASSLAGTSGGAGELFF.

This clonotype was seen at least ten times. V and J are TRBV19 and TRBJ1-1; 8 nucleotides line up with TRBD1. Germline V gene data show CDR1 as LNHDA and CDR2 as SQIVND (reference sequence). After removal of 2 bases from V and 8 bases from J, the junction contained 4 bases not matched to a gene. CDR3 length: 13 residues. DNA of the CDR3: TGTGCCAGTAGTATACGGACAGGGCGAGAAGCTTTCTTT. The encoded protein is CASSIRTGREAFF.

This clonotype was picked up a small number of times. This chain joins TRBV3-1 and TRBJ1-3, with D uncertain. The CDR3 has 15 residues. The V end lost 4 bases, the J end lost 1 base, and 11 bases lay between the germline ends. Germline assignment: CDR1 LGHDT and CDR2 YNNKEL (reference sequence). In nucleotides, the CDR3 is TGTGCCAGCAGCCGTGGACTGCTGTCTGGAAACACCATATATTTT. Protein sequence: CASSRGLLSGNTIYF.

The rearrangement links TRBV28 to TRBJ1-5; D unresolved. V was cut by 6 bases and J by 9 bases, with 9 bases left in between. This CDR3 spans 11 amino acids. From germline, CDR1 is MDHEN and CDR2 SYDVKM. The CDR3 spells CASSPRGPQHF. CDR3 coding DNA: TGTGCCAGCAGCCCCCGGGGGCCCCAGCATTTT.

The CDR3 protein is CASSPSAAGQYF. CDR3 nucleotides: TGTGCCAGCAGCCCGTCGGCGGCCGGGCAGTACTTC. The V call is TRBV7-3, the J call TRBJ2-7; D gene uncertain. Germline loops: CDR1 SGHTA, CDR2 FQGTGA. This CDR3 contains 12 residues. V was shortened by 5 bases and J by 9 bases, with 14 bases between the two germline ends.

The chain joins TRBV4-1 to TRBJ2-7; D is unclear. Germline CDR1 and CDR2: MGHRA and YSYEKL. This CDR3 has 14 residues. DNA of the CDR3: TGTGCCAGCAGCCAAGTCTTTGGGGTCGCCGAGCAGTACGTC. As protein: CASSQVFGVAEQYV.

The chain has TRBV20-1 and TRBJ2-3; the match to TRBD2 covers 10 bases. The V and J ends lost 3 bases and 3 bases, in that order; junction bases with no gene match: 12. The CDR3 loop spans 17 amino acids. From germline, CDR1 is DFQATT and CDR2 SNEGSKA (reference sequence). CDR3 sequence: CSASSPRTSGGTDTQYF. The CDR3 DNA follows: TGCAGTGCTAGTTCGCCCCGGACTAGCGGTGGGACAGATACGCAGTATTTT.

This clonotype was counted only a few times. The V and J genes are TRBV12-3 or TRBV12-4 and TRBJ2-3, with 10 bases lining up with TRBD2. This CDR3 has 16 amino acids. The junction had 11 bases not matched to a gene; V was cut back by 5 bases and J by 6 bases. The CDR3 region has the DNA TGTGCCAGCAGTCTGGTCGAGCGGGAGGGAACTGATACGCAGTATTTT. It codes for CASSLVEREGTDTQYF.

V gene TRBV12-3 or TRBV12-4 combines with J gene TRBJ1-5; tentative D call: TRBD1 (6 bases). The CDR3 totals 12 residues. The V gene lost 10 bases and the J gene lost 4 bases, with 11 bases spanning the gap. CDR3 protein: CATGGGNQPQHF. CDR3 sequence (DNA): TGTGCCACCGGAGGGGGGAATCAGCCCCAGCATTTT.

This chain links TRBV7-2 with TRBJ2-7, with TRBD1 identical over 7 bases. The CDR3 runs 17 residues. Germline V gene lookup returns CDR1 SGHTA and CDR2 FQGNSA. J gave up 3 bases and V 0 bases, and 11 bases lay outside the gene matches. CDR3 loop: CASSLAGQRSSFYEQYF. Written as DNA, the CDR3 is TGTGCCAGCAGCTTAGCGGGACAGAGATCCTCCTTCTACGAGCAGTACTTC.

This clonotype was seen repeatedly, ten times or more. The J gene is TRBJ1-5, the V gene TRBV7-2; no reliable D call. The germline V gene has CDR1 SGHTA and CDR2 FQGNSA. The CDR3 is 14 residues long. V shed 3 bases and J shed 0 bases, with 6 bases lying between them. CDR3 residues: CASSFSDSNQPQHF. The CDR3 DNA sequence: TGTGCCAGCAGCTTTAGCGATAGCAATCAGCCCCAGCATTTT.

This clonotype was counted only a few times. V gene TRBV12-3 or TRBV12-4 combines with J gene TRBJ2-6; no definite D call. Trimming shortened V by 6 bases and J by 4 bases, and 19 bases separated the two germline ends. The CDR3 runs to 17 residues. The CDR3: CASRVSSVAGGANVLTF. DNA of the CDR3: TGTGCCAGCAGGGTCTCCAGTGTCGCCGGAGGGGCCAACGTCCTGACTTTC.

This clonotype was observed a few times. J is TRBJ1-4 and V is TRBV10-3; D is possibly TRBD1 (6 bases). CDR1 is ENHRY, CDR2 SYGVKD, per germline. Trimming removed 6 bases from V and 8 bases from J, with 13 bases in between. There are 13 residues in the CDR3. The CDR3 loop reads CAISPGVREKLFF. The DNA for the CDR3 is TGTGCCATCAGCCCAGGGGTACGAGAAAAACTGTTTTTT.

The chain recombines TRBV5-4 with TRBJ1-3; D is undetermined. The ends were cut back, 2 bases at V and 0 bases at J, with 12 bases in the middle. The CDR3 sequence is 16 residues long. Germline CDR1 reads SGHNT; CDR2 reads YYREEE (reference sequence). The CDR3 DNA reads as TGTGCCAGCAGCTTAGCGAGGACGGACTCTGGAAACACCATATATTTT. Translation: CASSLARTDSGNTIYF.

The chain uses TRBV6-4 and TRBJ2-3, with 11 bases identical to TRBD2. Looked up from germline, CDR1 is MRHNA and CDR2 is SNTAGT. Germline trimming cut 6 bases from V and 4 bases from J; bases unmatched to any gene: 6. The CDR3 spans 15 residues. This CDR3 is CASRAGTSGPDTQYF. The CDR3 nucleotides read TGTGCCAGCAGAGCCGGGACTAGCGGACCAGATACGCAGTATTTT.

V usage is TRBV6-6 and J usage is TRBJ2-3; TRBD1 aligns across 7 bases. Germline V gives CDR1 MNHNY, CDR2 SVGAGI (reference sequence). V shed 0 bases, J shed 2 bases, and the junction held 8 bases outside the gene matches. The CDR3 is made up of 17 amino acids. CDR3 protein: CASSYSKFGQVTDTQYF. The CDR3 DNA reads as TGTGCCAGCAGTTACTCGAAATTCGGACAGGTCACAGATACGCAGTATTTT.

The chain joins TRBV27 to TRBJ2-1, with a tentative D call TRBD1 (6 bases). The CDR3 length is 12 residues. Germline CDR1 reads MNHEY; CDR2 reads SMNVEV (reference sequence). The ends were cut back, 7 bases at V and 8 bases at J, with 12 bases in the middle. The chain's CDR3 is CASISQGYEQFF. For the CDR3, the DNA is TGTGCCAGCATCTCACAGGGATATGAGCAGTTCTTC.

The CDR3 nucleotides read TGTGCCACCCGTCCCCAAGGACAGGGGAGAACTGAAGCTTTCTTT. As protein: CATRPQGQGRTEAFF. The J gene is TRBJ1-1, the V gene TRBV10-3; 9 positions agree with TRBD1. Trimming cost V 10 bases and J 5 bases; bases outside gene matches: 14. The CDR3 is made up of 15 amino acids. The germline V gene has CDR1 ENHRY and CDR2 SYGVKD.

This clonotype was recorded a few times. A junction end diverges from the germline sequence, so it may reflect a read error. The rearrangement links TRBV4-1 to TRBJ1-2; D is unresolved. In germline, CDR1 is MGHRA, CDR2 YSYEKL. The CDR3 covers 12 residues. CDR3 amino acids: CASSQDGSVRIF. For the CDR3, the DNA is TGCGCCAGCAGCCAAGATGGGTCGGTCAGAATCTTC.